These 12 T cell receptor beta chains were all obtained from the same sample, sequenced in a study of blood T cell repertoires in COVID-19. Here immunoSEQ multiplex PCR was the method, and the copy in TCRdb shows in-frame clones only, minus some. This table has approximately 200,000 clones, approximately 85% appearing once. The sequenced sample was peripheral blood. All receptors come from a man in his 60s with acute or convalescent COVID-19.

CDR3 in amino acids: CASSLGRGNTDTQYF. In DNA, the CDR3 is TGCGCCAGCAGCTTGGGACGGGGAAACACAGATACGCAGTATTTT. The J gene is TRBJ2-3, the V gene TRBV5-1, with D possibly being TRBD2 (5 bases). With 0 bases removed from V and 2 bases from J, the gap between germline ends came to 10 bases. CDR3 length: 15 residues. Germline loops: CDR1 SGHRS, CDR2 YFSETQ. The full variable domain, rest sourced from reference TRBV5-1 and TRBJ2-3, is KAGVTQTPRYLIKTRGQQVTLSCSPISGHRSVSWYQQTPGQGLQFLFEYFSETQRNKGNFPGRFSGRQFSNSRSEMNVSTLELGDSALYLCASSLGRGNTDTQYFGPGTRLTVL.

A single count supports this clone. The chain carries TRBV7-8 and TRBJ2-1; D is uncertain. Between the trimmed V and J ends, which lost 3 bases and 2 bases, there was a span of 11 bases. Germline V lookup: CDR1 SGHVS, CDR2 FQNEAQ. There are 15 residues in the CDR3. The CDR3 sequence: CASSFSPGTYNEQFF. DNA of the CDR3: TGTGCCAGCAGCTTTAGCCCCGGTACCTACAATGAGCAGTTCTTC.

The CDR3 region is CASSFGTSEIQETQYF. The CDR3, as DNA: TGTGCCAGCAGCTTCGGGACTAGCGAAATCCAAGAGACCCAGTACTTC. This chain uses TRBV9 with TRBJ2-5; TRBD2 matches at 10 bases. J gave up 1 base and V 4 bases, and 7 bases lay outside the gene matches. Germline CDR1 reads SGDLS; CDR2 reads YYNGEE. The CDR3 extends over 16 amino acids.

The gene calls are TRBV7-3 and TRBJ2-2, with a possible D match to TRBD2 (6 bases). Germline CDR1 is SGHTA and CDR2 is FQGTGA. The CDR3 spans 18 residues. Trimming pared 1 base from V and 0 bases from J, leaving 15 bases between. CDR3 region: CASSLRGGLVTNTGELFF. The CDR3 bases are TGTGCCAGCAGCTTAAGGGGAGGCCTTGTCACGAACACCGGGGAGCTGTTTTTT.

This chain links TRBV30 with TRBJ2-2; tentative D call: TRBD2 (5 bases). V lost 3 bases to trimming and J lost 4 bases, with 9 bases between them. The V gene's germline CDR1 is GTSNPN and CDR2 SVGIG (reference sequence). The CDR3 extends over 13 amino acids. The CDR3 DNA is TGTGCCTGGAGCCGGACTTTCACCGGGGAGCTGTTTTTT. Translated: CAWSRTFTGELFF.

This clone appeared a few times. The V and J genes are TRBV27 and TRBJ2-7; D ambiguous. Trimming removed 6 bases from V and 0 bases from J, with 12 bases in between. The germline V gene encodes CDR1 MNHEY and CDR2 SMNVEV (reference sequence). The CDR3 is 14 amino acids. In DNA form, the CDR3 reads TGTGCCAGCAGAACGGCGGTTACCTCCTACGAGCAGTACTTC. Protein: CASRTAVTSYEQYF.

V is TRBV5-1 and J is TRBJ2-7, with D maybe TRBD1 (7 bases). Trimming shortened V by 3 bases and J by 0 bases, and 16 bases separated the two germline ends. The CDR3 length is 16 residues. Germline CDR1 is SGHRS and CDR2 is YFSETQ. The CDR3 is CASSSQGGRSSYEQYF. The DNA of the CDR3 is TGCGCCAGCAGCTCGCAGGGGGGTCGCAGCTCCTACGAGCAGTACTTC.

This chain joins TRBV27 and TRBJ2-5; tentative D call: TRBD2 (5 bases). This CDR3 region has 15 residues. The V and J ends lost 5 bases and 2 bases respectively, with 15 bases between them. Germline CDR1 and CDR2: MNHEY and SMNVEV (reference sequence). CDR3 sequence reads: CASSPWGDGQETQYF. The CDR3 region has the DNA TGTGCCAGCAGTCCCTGGGGAGACGGACAAGAGACCCAGTACTTC.

The chain has TRBV9 and TRBJ2-1, with D unclear. The ends were cut back, 2 bases at V and 10 bases at J, with 13 bases in the middle. Germline CDR1 is SGDLS and CDR2 is YYNGEE. The length of the CDR3 is 13 residues. CDR3 DNA sequence: TGTGCCAGCAGCGTGCCCGGTCGAAACGAGCAGTTCTTC. Amino acid sequence: CASSVPGRNEQFF.

The V and J genes are TRBV2 and TRBJ1-2; weak D call: TRBD1 (5 bases). V was trimmed by 8 bases and J by 2 bases, leaving 12 bases between them. Per germline, CDR1 SNHLY and CDR2 FYNNEI. CDR3 length: 13 amino acids. The CDR3 DNA is TGTGCCAGCGACCGGGGGGGAAACTATGGCTACACCTTC. This translates into CASDRGGNYGYTF.

The J gene is TRBJ2-6, the V gene TRBV28; maybe TRBD2 (5 bases). Trimming shortened V by 2 bases and J by 2 bases, and 7 bases separated the two germline ends. Germline assignment: CDR1 MDHEN and CDR2 SYDVKM. The CDR3 covers 15 residues. CDR3 sequence: CASSLPGAGANVLTF. In DNA, the CDR3 is TGTGCCAGCAGTTTACCCGGGGCTGGGGCCAACGTCCTGACTTTC.

This chain uses TRBV5-6 with TRBJ1-6; no definite D call. Trimming removed 4 bases at V and 6 bases at J, with 11 bases between. Germline CDR1 is SGHDT and CDR2 is YYEEEE. The CDR3 is 14 residues long. The CDR3 region has the DNA TGTGCCAGCAGCCTTGGGTCGGGTAATTCACCCCTCCACTTT. Its translation is CASSLGSGNSPLHF. The variable domain in full, completed from reference TRBV5-6 and TRBJ1-6, reads DAGVTQSPTHLIKTRGQQVTLRCSPKSGHDTVSWYQQALGQGPQFIFQYYEEEERQRGNFPDRFSGHQFPNYSSELNVNALLLGDSALYLCASSLGSGNSPLHFGNGTRLTVT.